A selection of T cell receptor beta chains follows, all from one sample in a study of blood T cell repertoires in COVID-19. TCRdb keeps only in-frame clones here, not all; method: immunoSEQ multiplex PCR. The profile shows 180,000 or so clones, about 90% of them singletons. The sample was peripheral blood. These receptors came from a man aged 35 to 55 with active or convalescent COVID-19. Each CDR3 is given without its conserved first and last residue. Each record gives: J gene, CDR3 length, V gene, CDR3 protein.

TRBJ2-5,12,TRBV5-1,ASSPVAGEETQY
TRBJ2-5,14,TRBV5-1,ASGMTSGGPQETQY
TRBJ1-6,13,TRBV18,ASSPSGTANSPLH
TRBJ1-2,12,TRBV7-3,ASSSHRENYGYT
TRBJ1-5,11,TRBV7-2,ASSRDRLQPQH
TRBJ2-2,15,TRBV24-1,ATSEQAAGLRPGELF
TRBJ2-5,12,TRBV10-3,AISVTGVQETQY
TRBJ1-4,12,TRBV6-1,ASSYGDRNEKLF
TRBJ2-7,16,TRBV28,ASSLGLLGQGLGYEQY
TRBJ1-6,11,TRBV10-1,ASSERGLSPLH
TRBJ2-2,11,TRBV6-2/TRBV6-3,ASSLRGTGELF
TRBJ2-3,11,TRBV6-4,ASSDRPRGGQY
TRBJ2-3,11,TRBV6-2/TRBV6-3,ASSSGVADTQY
TRBJ1-4,12,TRBV5-1,ASSTTGGREKLF
TRBJ1-1,10,TRBV10-2,ASGDLRRDAF
TRBJ1-1,15,TRBV7-9,ASSLTEGLGRNTEAF
TRBJ1-5,12,TRBV7-8,ASSQTDSNQPQH
TRBJ1-4,12,TRBV6-5,ASTPGGGGEKLF
TRBJ1-4,13,TRBV5-5,ASSPDRGHREKLF
TRBJ1-2,14,TRBV7-2,ASSLGFRAANYGYT
TRBJ1-2,14,TRBV7-8,ASSPIPLGTNYGYT
TRBJ1-1,12,TRBV27,ASSLTGWGTEAF
TRBJ1-4,13,TRBV6-5,ASSYSGGVGEKLF
TRBJ2-1,9,TRBV3-1/TRBV3-2,ASSPNNEQF
TRBJ2-2,13,TRBV5-1,ASSRTSEGSGELF
TRBJ1-2,11,TRBV18,ASSPTGAYGYT
TRBJ2-7,16,TRBV4-2,ASSQDLAVRGTPYEQY
TRBJ2-7,12,TRBV6-5,ASTYDISSYEQY